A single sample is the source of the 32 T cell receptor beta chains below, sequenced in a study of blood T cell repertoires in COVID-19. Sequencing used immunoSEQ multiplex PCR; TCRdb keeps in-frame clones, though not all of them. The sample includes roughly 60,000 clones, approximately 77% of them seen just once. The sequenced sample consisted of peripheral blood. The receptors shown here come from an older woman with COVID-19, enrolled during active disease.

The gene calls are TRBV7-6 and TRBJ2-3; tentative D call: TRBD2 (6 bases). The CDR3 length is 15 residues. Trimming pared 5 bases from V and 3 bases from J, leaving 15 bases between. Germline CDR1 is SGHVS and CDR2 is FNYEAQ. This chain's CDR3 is CASSPGTFGTDTQYF. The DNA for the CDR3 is TGTGCCAGCAGCCCAGGGACTTTCGGGACAGATACGCAGTATTTT.

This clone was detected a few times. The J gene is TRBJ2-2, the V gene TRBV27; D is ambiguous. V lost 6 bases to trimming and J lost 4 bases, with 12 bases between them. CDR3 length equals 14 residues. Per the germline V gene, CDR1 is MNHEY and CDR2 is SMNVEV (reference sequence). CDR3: CASRPGSGTGELFF. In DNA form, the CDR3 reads TGTGCCAGCAGACCCGGGTCGGGCACCGGGGAGCTGTTTTTT.

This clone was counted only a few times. DNA for the CDR3: TGTGCCAGCAGGGGCCGGGACACAAATAACTATGGCTACACCTTC. It yields the protein CASRGRDTNNYGYTF. The gene calls are TRBV6-5 and TRBJ1-2, with D perhaps matching TRBD1 (6 bases). The CDR3 sequence is 15 residues long. The germline CDR1 and CDR2 sequences are MNHEY and SVGAGI. With 6 bases removed from V and 1 base from J, the gap between germline ends came to 15 bases.

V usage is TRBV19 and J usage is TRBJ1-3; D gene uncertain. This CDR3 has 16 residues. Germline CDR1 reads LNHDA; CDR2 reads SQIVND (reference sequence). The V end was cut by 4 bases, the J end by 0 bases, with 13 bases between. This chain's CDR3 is CASSTYQTYSGNTIYF. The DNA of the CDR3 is TGTGCCAGTAGTACTTACCAGACATACTCTGGAAACACCATATATTTT.

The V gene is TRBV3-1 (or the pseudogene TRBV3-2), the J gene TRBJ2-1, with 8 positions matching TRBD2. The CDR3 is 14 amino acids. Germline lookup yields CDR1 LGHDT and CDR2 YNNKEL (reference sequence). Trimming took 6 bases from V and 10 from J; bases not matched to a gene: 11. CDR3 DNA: TGTGCCAGCAGTCCGGGAGGGGCTCAGCGAGAGCAGTTCTTC. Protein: CASSPGGAQREQFF.

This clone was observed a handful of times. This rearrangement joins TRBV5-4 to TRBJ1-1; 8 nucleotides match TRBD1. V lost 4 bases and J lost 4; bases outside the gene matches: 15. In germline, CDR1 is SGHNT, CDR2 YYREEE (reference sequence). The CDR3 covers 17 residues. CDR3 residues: CASSRTTEQGGITEAFF. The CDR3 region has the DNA TGTGCCAGCAGCCGCACCACTGAACAGGGGGGTATCACTGAAGCTTTCTTT.

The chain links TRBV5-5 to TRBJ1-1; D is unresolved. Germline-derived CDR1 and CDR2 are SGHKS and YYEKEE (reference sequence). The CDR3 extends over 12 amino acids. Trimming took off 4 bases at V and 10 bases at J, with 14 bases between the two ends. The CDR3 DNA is TGTGCCAGCAGCCTAGACCTAATAGGAGCTTTCTTT. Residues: CASSLDLIGAFF. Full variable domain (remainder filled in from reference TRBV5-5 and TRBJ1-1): DAGVTQSPTHLIKTRGQQVTLRCSPISGHKSVSWYQQVLGQGPQFIFQYYEKEERGRGNFPDRFSARQFPNYSSELNVNALLLGDSALYLCASSLDLIGAFFGQGTRLTVV.

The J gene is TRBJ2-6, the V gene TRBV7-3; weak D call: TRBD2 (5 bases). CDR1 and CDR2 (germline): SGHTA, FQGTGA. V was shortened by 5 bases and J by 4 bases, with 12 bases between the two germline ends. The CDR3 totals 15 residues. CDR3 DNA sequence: TGTGCCAGCAGCCCCGCGGGTTACGGGGCCAACGTCCTGACTTTC. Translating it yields CASSPAGYGANVLTF.

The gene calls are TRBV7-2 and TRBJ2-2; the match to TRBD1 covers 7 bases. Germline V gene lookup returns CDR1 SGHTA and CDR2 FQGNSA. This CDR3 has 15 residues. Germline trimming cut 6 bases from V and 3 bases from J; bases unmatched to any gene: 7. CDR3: CASSRRGLDTGELFF. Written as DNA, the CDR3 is TGTGCCAGCAGTCGTAGGGGGCTAGACACCGGGGAGCTGTTTTTT.

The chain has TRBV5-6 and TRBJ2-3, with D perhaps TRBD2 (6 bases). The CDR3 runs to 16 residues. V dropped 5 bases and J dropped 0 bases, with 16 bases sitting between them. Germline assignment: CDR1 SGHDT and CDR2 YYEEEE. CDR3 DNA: TGTGCCAGCAGGCTATCCGGGACTTCTAGCACAGATACGCAGTATTTT. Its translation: CASRLSGTSSTDTQYF. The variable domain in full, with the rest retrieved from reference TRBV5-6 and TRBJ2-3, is DAGVTQSPTHLIKTRGQQVTLRCSPKSGHDTVSWYQQALGQGPQFIFQYYEEEERQRGNFPDRFSGHQFPNYSSELNVNALLLGDSALYLCASRLSGTSSTDTQYFGPGTRLTVL.

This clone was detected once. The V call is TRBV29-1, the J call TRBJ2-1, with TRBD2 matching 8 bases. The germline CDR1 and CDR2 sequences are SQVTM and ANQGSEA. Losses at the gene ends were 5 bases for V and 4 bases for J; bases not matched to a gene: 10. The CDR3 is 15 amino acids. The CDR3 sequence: CSVPLGAGAYNEQFF. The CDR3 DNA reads TGCAGCGTTCCCCTAGGAGCGGGGGCTTACAATGAGCAGTTCTTC.

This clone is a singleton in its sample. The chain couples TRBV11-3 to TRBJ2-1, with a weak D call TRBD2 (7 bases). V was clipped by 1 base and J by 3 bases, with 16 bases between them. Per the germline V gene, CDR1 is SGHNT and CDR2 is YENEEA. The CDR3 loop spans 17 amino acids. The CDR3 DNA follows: TGTGCCAGCAGCTTAGGCACAGGGAGGGGGGGCTACAATGAGCAGTTCTTC. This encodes CASSLGTGRGGYNEQFF.

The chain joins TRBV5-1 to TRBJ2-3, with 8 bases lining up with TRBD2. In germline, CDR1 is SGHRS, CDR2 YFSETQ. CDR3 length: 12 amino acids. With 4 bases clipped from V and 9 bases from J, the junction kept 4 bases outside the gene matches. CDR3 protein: CASSPAGETQYF. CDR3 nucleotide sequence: TGCGCCAGCAGCCCAGCGGGGGAGACGCAGTATTTT. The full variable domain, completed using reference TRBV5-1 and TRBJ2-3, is KAGVTQTPRYLIKTRGQQVTLSCSPISGHRSVSWYQQTPGQGLQFLFEYFSETQRNKGNFPGRFSGRQFSNSRSEMNVSTLELGDSALYLCASSPAGETQYFGPGTRLTVL.

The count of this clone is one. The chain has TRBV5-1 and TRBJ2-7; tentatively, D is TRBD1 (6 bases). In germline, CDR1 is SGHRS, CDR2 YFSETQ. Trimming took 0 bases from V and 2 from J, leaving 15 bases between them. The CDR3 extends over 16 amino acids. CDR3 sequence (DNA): TGCGCCAGCAGCTTGGCCGTGCAGGGGACAACCTACGAGCAGTACTTC. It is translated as CASSLAVQGTTYEQYF.

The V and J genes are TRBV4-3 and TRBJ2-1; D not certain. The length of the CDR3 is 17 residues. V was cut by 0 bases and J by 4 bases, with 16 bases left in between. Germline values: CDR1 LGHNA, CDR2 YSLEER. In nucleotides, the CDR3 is TGCGCCAGCAGCCAAGAGGAGCGCGCTACGGTATACAATGAGCAGTTCTTC. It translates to CASSQEERATVYNEQFF.

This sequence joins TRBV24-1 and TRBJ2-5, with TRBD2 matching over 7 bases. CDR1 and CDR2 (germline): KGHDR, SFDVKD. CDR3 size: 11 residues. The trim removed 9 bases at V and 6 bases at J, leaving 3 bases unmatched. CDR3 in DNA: TGTGCCACCGGACTAGAGAAGACCCAGTACTTC. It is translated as CATGLEKTQYF.

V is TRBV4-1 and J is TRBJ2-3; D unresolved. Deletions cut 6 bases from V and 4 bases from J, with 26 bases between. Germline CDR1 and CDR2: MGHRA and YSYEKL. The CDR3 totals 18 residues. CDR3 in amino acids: CASRPAVSAVVSPDTQYF. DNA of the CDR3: TGCGCCAGCAGGCCAGCCGTATCTGCGGTAGTTTCTCCAGATACGCAGTATTTT.

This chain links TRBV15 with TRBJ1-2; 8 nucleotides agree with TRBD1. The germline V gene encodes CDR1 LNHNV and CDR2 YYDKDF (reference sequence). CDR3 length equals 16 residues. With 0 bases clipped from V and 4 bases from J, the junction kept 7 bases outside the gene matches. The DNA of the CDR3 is TGTGCCACCAGCAGAGAGGGCGACAGGGGAACCTATGGCTACACCTTC. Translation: CATSREGDRGTYGYTF.

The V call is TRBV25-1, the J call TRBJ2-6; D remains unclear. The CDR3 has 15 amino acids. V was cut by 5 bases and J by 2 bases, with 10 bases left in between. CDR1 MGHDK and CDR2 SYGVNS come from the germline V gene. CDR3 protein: CASSYGSAGANVLTF. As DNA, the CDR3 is TGTGCCAGCAGTTACGGCAGCGCTGGGGCCAACGTCCTGACTTTC.

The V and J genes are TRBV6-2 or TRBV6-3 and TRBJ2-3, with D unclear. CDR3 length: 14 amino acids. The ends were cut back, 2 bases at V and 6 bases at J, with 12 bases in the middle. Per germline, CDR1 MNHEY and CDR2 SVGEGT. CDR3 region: CASSYPAPEDTQYF. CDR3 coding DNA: TGTGCCAGCAGTTACCCCGCGCCGGAGGATACGCAGTATTTT.

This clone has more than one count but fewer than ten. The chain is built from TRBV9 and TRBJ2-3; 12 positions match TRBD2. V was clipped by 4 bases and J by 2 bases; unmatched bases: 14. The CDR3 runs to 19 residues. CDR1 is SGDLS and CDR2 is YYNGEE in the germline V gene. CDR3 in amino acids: CASSPSRLAGGSPTDTQYF. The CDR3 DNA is TGTGCCAGCAGCCCGAGTCGGCTAGCGGGAGGGAGCCCCACAGATACGCAGTATTTT.

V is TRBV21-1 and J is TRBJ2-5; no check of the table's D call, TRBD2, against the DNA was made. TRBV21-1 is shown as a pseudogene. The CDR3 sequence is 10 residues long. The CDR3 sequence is CAILRETQYF. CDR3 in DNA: TGTGCCATACTACGGGAGACCCAGTACTTC.

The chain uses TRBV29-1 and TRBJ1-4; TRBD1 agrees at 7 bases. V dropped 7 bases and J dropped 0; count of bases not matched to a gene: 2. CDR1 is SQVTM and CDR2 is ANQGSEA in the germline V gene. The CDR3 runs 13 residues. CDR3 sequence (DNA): TGCAGCGCCAGGGGGGCAACTAATGAAAAACTGTTTTTT. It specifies CSARGATNEKLFF.

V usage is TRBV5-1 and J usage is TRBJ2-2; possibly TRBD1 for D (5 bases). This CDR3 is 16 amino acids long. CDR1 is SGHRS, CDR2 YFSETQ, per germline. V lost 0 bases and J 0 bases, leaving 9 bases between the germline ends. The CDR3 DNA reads TGCGCCAGCAGCTTGGTAGGGGCCCCGAACACCGGGGAGCTGTTTTTT. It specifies CASSLVGAPNTGELFF. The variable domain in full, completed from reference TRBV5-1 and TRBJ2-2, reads KAGVTQTPRYLIKTRGQQVTLSCSPISGHRSVSWYQQTPGQGLQFLFEYFSETQRNKGNFPGRFSGRQFSNSRSEMNVSTLELGDSALYLCASSLVGAPNTGELFFGEGSRLTVL.

CDR3 nucleotides: TGTGCCAGCAGTTTCGGAGCAGGGCTTTCACCCCTCCACTTT. This codes for CASSFGAGLSPLHF. The chain recombines TRBV27 with TRBJ1-6; weak D call: TRBD1 (5 bases). Per the germline V gene, CDR1 is MNHEY and CDR2 is SMNVEV (reference sequence). V lost 3 bases and J lost 9, with 12 bases in between. This CDR3 contains 14 residues.

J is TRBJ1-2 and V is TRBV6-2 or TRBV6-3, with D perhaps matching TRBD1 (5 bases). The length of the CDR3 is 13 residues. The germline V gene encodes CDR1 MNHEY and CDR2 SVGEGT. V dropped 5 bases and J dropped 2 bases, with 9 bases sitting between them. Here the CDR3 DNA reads TGTGCCAGCAGTGACAGACAGAACTATGGCTACACCTTC. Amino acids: CASSDRQNYGYTF.

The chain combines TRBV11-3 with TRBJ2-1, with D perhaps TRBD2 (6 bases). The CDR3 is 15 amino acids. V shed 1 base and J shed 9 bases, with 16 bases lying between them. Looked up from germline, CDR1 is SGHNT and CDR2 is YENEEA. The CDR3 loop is CASSLGGLAGSEQFF. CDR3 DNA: TGTGCCAGCAGCTTAGGAGGCCTAGCCGGGAGTGAGCAGTTCTTC.

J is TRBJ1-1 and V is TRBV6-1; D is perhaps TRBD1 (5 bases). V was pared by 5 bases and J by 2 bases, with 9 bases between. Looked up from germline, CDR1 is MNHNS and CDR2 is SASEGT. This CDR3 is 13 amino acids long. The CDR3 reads CASSQGVNTEAFF. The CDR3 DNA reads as TGTGCCAGCAGTCAGGGCGTCAACACTGAAGCTTTCTTT.

This CDR3 reads CASSLDRDTQYF. CDR3 coding DNA: TGTGCCAGCAGCTTAGATAGAGATACGCAGTATTTT. This chain links TRBV11-3 with TRBJ2-3; no firm D call. Germline V gene sequence: CDR1 SGHNT, CDR2 YENEEA. Trimming removed 0 bases at V and 5 bases at J, with 3 bases between. This CDR3 is 12 amino acids long.

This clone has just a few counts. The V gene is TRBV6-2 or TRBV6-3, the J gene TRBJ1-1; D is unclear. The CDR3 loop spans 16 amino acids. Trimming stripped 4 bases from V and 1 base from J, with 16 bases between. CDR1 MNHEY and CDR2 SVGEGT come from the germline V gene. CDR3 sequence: CASSSYPGWANTEAFF. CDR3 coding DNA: TGTGCCAGCAGTTCGTACCCGGGATGGGCGAACACTGAAGCTTTCTTT.

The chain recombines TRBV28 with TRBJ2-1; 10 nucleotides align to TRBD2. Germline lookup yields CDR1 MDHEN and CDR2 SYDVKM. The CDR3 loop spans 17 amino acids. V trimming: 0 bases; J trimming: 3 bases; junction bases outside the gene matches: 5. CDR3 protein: CASSLWNTSGDYNEQFF. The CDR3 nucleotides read TGTGCCAGCAGTTTATGGAATACTAGCGGGGACTACAATGAGCAGTTCTTC. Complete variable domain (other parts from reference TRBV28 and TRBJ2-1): DVKVTQSSRYLVKRTGEKVFLECVQDMDHENMFWYRQDPGLGLRLIYFSYDVKMKEKGDIPEGYSVSREKKERFSLILESASTNQTSMYLCASSLWNTSGDYNEQFFGPGTRLTVL.

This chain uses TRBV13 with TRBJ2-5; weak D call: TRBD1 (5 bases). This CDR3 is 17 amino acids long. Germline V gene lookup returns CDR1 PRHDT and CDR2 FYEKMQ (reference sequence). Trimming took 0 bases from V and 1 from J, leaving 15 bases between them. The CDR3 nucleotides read TGTGCCAGCAGCTTAGGCCTAATGGGGCAGCTCCAAGAGACCCAGTACTTC. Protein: CASSLGLMGQLQETQYF.